This T cell receptor (beta chain) stems from a study of human T cells and chemical hapten exposure. From the RACE reads, TCRdb called clonotypes with MiXCR, one entry per CDR3 protein. The sample consists of around 70,000 distinct CDR3 sequences, under 7.5% of them appearing once. Time point meaning: healthy volunteer bleed at 6 weeks. The template was total RNA from unfractionated whole blood. This CDR3 has 18 residues. The germline CDR1 and CDR2 sequences are DFQATT and SNEGSKA (reference sequence). V gave up 6 bases and J gave up 0 bases; unmatched junction bases: 14. This clonotype was counted many times. Its matching antigen is unknown. Points from the study as a whole: The number of TCRs above 1 in 1000 frequency did not change after DPC sensitization.

This rearrangement joins TRBV20-1 to TRBJ2-3; 11 nucleotides agree with TRBD2. This receptor was taken from a female donor in good health. Some clones in this sample may be carry-over from other donors' samples. Sequencing was carried out using whole blood. The CDR3 DNA follows: TGCAGTGCCCCCTTACTAGCGGGAGAGGGGGGTAGCACAGATACGCAGTATTTT. It is translated as CSAPLLAGEGGSTDTQYF.